This T cell receptor (beta chain) was recovered during a study of siplizumab effects on memory and regulatory T cells. Study observations and caveats: Mappable alloreactive CD4+ clones were on average about 70% Treg-derived with siplizumab, roughly 28% in controls. Memory cells seemed less diverse than naive T cells, which seemed major alloresponse contributors. Mapping to unstimulated subsets was achieved for only a minor fraction of alloreactive clones.

TCRdb's copy holds only in-frame clones and misses some; the assay was immunoSEQ multiplex PCR. The profile covers about 63,000 clones, with 70% to 90% appearing a single time and less than 4% taken by the ten largest. V lost 2 bases, J lost 1 base, and 5 bases lay in between. The germline V gene encodes CDR1 SGHAT and CDR2 FQDESV (reference sequence). The CDR3 spans 13 residues. Details on this clone: What it binds is not known.

The source material was memory CD4+ T cells sorted from blood. The receptor was derived from a human donor in good health. The chain uses TRBV11-1 and TRBJ1-1; D is unresolved. The CDR3 DNA follows: TGTGCCAGCAGCTTACATAGGAACACTGAAGCTTTCTTT. It yields the protein CASSLHRNTEAFF.